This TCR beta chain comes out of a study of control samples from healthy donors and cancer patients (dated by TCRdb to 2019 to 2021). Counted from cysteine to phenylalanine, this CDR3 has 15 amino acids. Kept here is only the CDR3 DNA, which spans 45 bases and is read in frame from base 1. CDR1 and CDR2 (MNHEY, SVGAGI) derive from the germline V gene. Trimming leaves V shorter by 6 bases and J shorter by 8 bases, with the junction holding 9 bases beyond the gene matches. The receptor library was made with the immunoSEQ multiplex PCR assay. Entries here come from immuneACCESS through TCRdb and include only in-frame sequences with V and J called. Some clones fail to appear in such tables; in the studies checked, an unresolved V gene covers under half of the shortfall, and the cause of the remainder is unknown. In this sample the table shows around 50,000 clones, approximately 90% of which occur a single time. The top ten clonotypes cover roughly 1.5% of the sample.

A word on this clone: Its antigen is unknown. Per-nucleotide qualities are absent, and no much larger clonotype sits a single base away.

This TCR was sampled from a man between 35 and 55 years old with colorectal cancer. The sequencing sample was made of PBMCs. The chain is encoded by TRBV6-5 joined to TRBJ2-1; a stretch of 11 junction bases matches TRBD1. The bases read TGTGCCAGCAGCAGACCGGGACAGGGGGTCTATGAGCAGTTCTTC. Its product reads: CASSRPGQGVYEQFF.